This T cell receptor (beta chain) is from a study of human T cells and chemical hapten exposure (dated by TCRdb to the early 2020s). Study-wide context: For sensitization, 2% DPC in acetone was applied to an approximately 2 cm by approximately 2 cm area of upper inner arm skin. Throughout the approximately 22-week study period, patients were also given weekly therapeutic DPC doses on the scalp. Patch testing was done on the upper back using Finn chambers containing 0.01% DPC, and results were scored after 6 days according to International Contact Dermatitis Research Group standards. Blood for TCR sequencing was provided by twenty-nine alopecia patients at one to four time points (pre-sensitization, 2, 6 and 24 weeks). Libraries were pooled for sequencing, and variation in per-sample TCR yields was attributed mainly to small differences in library volumes within the pool. Blood was sampled from patients pre-sensitization (week 0) and at 2, 6 and about 24 weeks after DPC sensitization. Alopecia areata with under or over 50% scalp involvement, alopecia totalis and alopecia universalis were represented in the patient cohort, which was mostly female. This study followed changes in the peripheral blood TCR repertoire in vivo during primary and secondary sensitization of alopecia patients to the hapten diphenylcyclopropenone (DPC). On the study overall, not on this receptor specifically: DPC sensitization did not change how many TCRs were above 1 in 1000 frequency, and no evidence was found of alterations in global repertoire structure. After repeated subsampling, the strength of the expansion versus patch-test correlation and the threshold at which it became significant changed. Expanded TCRs formed significantly more large CDR3 similarity clusters than pre-sensitization or healthy control sets, consistent with antigen-driven responses. Patch test score was positively correlated with the number of PT1 expanded TCRs, with significance at thresholds 8, 16 and 32 but not at 4. Because all patients had alopecia, a presumed autoimmune disease, the immune response of the patients might differ from that of healthy individuals.

The time point label on this specimen signifies: patch test 1, 2 weeks after DPC sensitization. This sample's treatment or condition label indicates: therapeutic diphenylcyclopropenone sensitization with weekly scalp DPC. Blood at each patch-test visit was drawn before the patch test was applied. Eligible patients were aged 18 to 70, diagnosed with alopecia, deemed suitable for DPC therapy, and excluded if pregnant. Total RNA was extracted from unfractionated whole blood collected in Tempus Blood RNA tubes. This clonotype has more than one count but fewer than ten. Its antigen remains undetermined. No clone much larger than this one lies a single base away; base qualities are absent. Library method: RACE. The sequencing machine was a NextSeq 500. Library preparation attached unique molecular identifiers to individual cDNA molecules for quantitative, reproducible TCR counting. For every blood RNA sample, sequencing covered both the TCR alpha and TCR beta chains. Concerning the study's data processing: Samples had a median of roughly 100,000 TCRs, with a range from roughly 23,224 to 750,000. The Decombinator software suite was used to annotate the V, J and CDR3 of the TCR reads. For the PS versus PT1 abundance plots, all samples were subsampled to the same number of TCRs (28,000). TCRs were defined as expanded if absent before sensitization and observed at least eight times at the 2-week time point. TCRdb itself trimmed the public reads at Q25 with fastp, ran MiXCR and retained productive beta chains. Every CDR3 protein is listed once, alongside the most common genes and DNA of its rows. What appears here as the V and J calls and clone size reflects TCRdb's work, not the paper's. A total of 150,000 to 200,000 distinct CDR3 sequences appear in this sample, roughly 15% of them only once. The ten biggest clones cover 1.7% of the sample.

The CDR3 measures 15 amino acids from cysteine to phenylalanine. The read is trimmed to its CDR3 DNA, 45 bases read in frame from base 1. A distance of 10 bases separates the germline ends of V and J, which lose 4 bases and 0 bases respectively. As encoded in the germline V gene, CDR1 is SGHRS while CDR2 is YFSETQ. The sequence is built from TRBV5-1 and TRBJ1-4, with the D segment identity uncertain. The source is a woman between 25 and 40 years old with alopecia areata. Some clones in this sample may be carry-over from other donors' samples. The sample was whole blood, taken in connection with sensitization to the hapten diphenylcyclopropenone (DPC). In nucleotides, the sequence is TGCGCCAGCAGCGGAGCATTTACAACTAATGAAAAACTGTTTTTT. Its coded protein is CASSGAFTTNEKLFF.